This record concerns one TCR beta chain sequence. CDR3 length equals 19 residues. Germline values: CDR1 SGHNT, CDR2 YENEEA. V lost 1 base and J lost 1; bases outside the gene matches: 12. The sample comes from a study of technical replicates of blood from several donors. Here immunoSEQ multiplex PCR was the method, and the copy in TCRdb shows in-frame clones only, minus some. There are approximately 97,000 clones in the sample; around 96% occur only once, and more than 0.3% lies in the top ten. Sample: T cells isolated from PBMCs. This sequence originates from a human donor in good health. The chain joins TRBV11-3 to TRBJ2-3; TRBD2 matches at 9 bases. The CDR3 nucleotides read TGTGCCAGCAGCTTAGGGTTTTGGTTAGCGGGAGACGGCACAGATACGCAGTATTTT. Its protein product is CASSLGFWLAGDGTDTQYF.